These 17 T cell receptor beta chains originate from one sample sequenced in a study of T cell repertoires in cytomegalovirus infection. TCRdb independently ran MiXCR on the reads; one entry per CDR3 protein. The sample contains roughly 760,000 distinct CDR3 sequences, roughly a third of which appear only once. The sequencing input was PBMCs. Receptors were obtained from a human donor in good health (CMV status not recorded). Some clones in this sample may be carry-over from other donors' samples.

This chain links TRBV5-6 with TRBJ1-5; 8 nucleotides agree with TRBD1. V was pared by 2 bases and J by 4 bases, with 5 bases of the junction left unmatched. This CDR3 has 15 amino acids. CDR1 SGHDT and CDR2 YYEEEE come from the germline V gene. This chain's CDR3 is CASSFDRGRNQPQHF. DNA of the CDR3: TGTGCCAGCAGCTTTGACAGGGGCCGGAATCAGCCCCAGCATTTT. The variable domain in full, completed from reference TRBV5-6 and TRBJ1-5, reads DAGVTQSPTHLIKTRGQQVTLRCSPKSGHDTVSWYQQALGQGPQFIFQYYEEEERQRGNFPDRFSGHQFPNYSSELNVNALLLGDSALYLCASSFDRGRNQPQHFGDGTRLSIL.

DNA of the CDR3: TGTGCCAGCAGTGATACAACAGGAGGGTTTCTCCGGGAAGAGCAGTACTTC. This sequence encodes CASSDTTGGFLREEQYF. The gene calls are TRBV25-1 and TRBJ2-7, with D tentatively TRBD2 (6 bases). V lost 3 bases and J lost 7, with 25 bases in between. Germline V gene lookup returns CDR1 MGHDK and CDR2 SYGVNS. CDR3 length: 17 amino acids.

On this clonotype itself: This may be a read error, as it is one base from a much larger clone. The rearrangement links TRBV7-3 to TRBJ2-3; D may be TRBD2 (5 bases). Per germline, CDR1 SGHTA and CDR2 FQGTGA. The CDR3 covers 15 residues. CDR3 nucleotides: TGTGCCAGCAGCCACGGGCGGGCTAGCACAGAGACGCAGTATTTT. Translated: CASSHGRASTETQYF. Based on the CDR3 plus reference TRBV7-3 and TRBJ2-3, the full variable domain is GAGVSQTPSNKVTEKGKYVELRCDPISGHTALYWYRQSLGQGPEFLIYFQGTGAADDSGLPNDRFFAVRPEGSVSTLKIQRTERGDSAVYLCASSHGRASTETQYFGPGTRLTVL.

The chain carries TRBV12-3 or TRBV12-4 and TRBJ2-5; the match to TRBD1 covers 7 bases. The trim removed 4 bases at V and 4 bases at J, leaving 3 bases unmatched. The CDR3 consists of 13 residues. CDR3 in DNA: TGTGCCAGCAGTTCGACAGGGAGAGAGACCCAGTACTTC. This gives the protein CASSSTGRETQYF.

This clonotype was seen repeatedly, ten times or more. V and J are TRBV7-6 and TRBJ1-1; possibly TRBD1 for D (5 bases). The CDR3 has 16 residues. CDR1 and CDR2 (germline): SGHVS, FNYEAQ. V dropped 3 bases and J dropped 4 bases, with 18 bases sitting between them. The CDR3 sequence: CASSFWRGNGSTEAFF. CDR3 nucleotides: TGTGCCAGCAGCTTTTGGAGGGGCAATGGAAGCACTGAAGCTTTCTTT.

The CDR3 sequence is CASSLRRGRLDEQYF. CDR3 DNA sequence: TGTGCCAGCAGCTTGCGCCGGGGGCGGTTGGACGAGCAGTACTTC. The chain combines TRBV5-4 with TRBJ2-7; D possibly uses TRBD1 or TRBD2 (6 bases each). CDR1 and CDR2 (germline): SGHNT, YYREEE (reference sequence). The V gene lost 1 base and the J gene lost 5 bases, with 16 bases spanning the gap. The CDR3 runs to 15 residues.

The rearrangement joins TRBV28 to TRBJ2-5; 7 nucleotides match TRBD2. The CDR3 spans 20 residues. Looked up from germline, CDR1 is MDHEN and CDR2 is SYDVKM. Trimming at V came to 3 bases and at J to 4 bases, leaving 23 bases not matched to a gene. This CDR3 reads CASSFDETRQRGALGETQYF. The CDR3, as DNA: TGTGCCAGCAGTTTCGACGAAACCCGGCAGCGGGGAGCCCTAGGAGAGACCCAGTACTTC.

The chain couples TRBV5-6 to TRBJ1-2, with D perhaps TRBD1 (6 bases). The CDR3 has 18 residues. Germline V gene data show CDR1 as SGHDT and CDR2 as YYEEEE. V was pared by 1 base and J by 2 bases, with 21 bases between. CDR3 coding DNA: TGTGCCAGCAGCTTGAACCGACTGACAGGCCCCTCCAACTATGGCTACACCTTC. This encodes CASSLNRLTGPSNYGYTF.

V and J are TRBV11-1 and TRBJ2-7; 9 bases align to TRBD1. Germline-derived CDR1 and CDR2 are SGHAT and FQDESV (reference sequence). After removal of 4 bases from V and 3 bases from J, the junction contained 4 bases not matched to a gene. The CDR3 is made up of 14 amino acids. CDR3 loop: CASSYGQGYYEQYF. DNA of the CDR3: TGTGCCAGCAGCTATGGACAGGGGTACTACGAGCAGTACTTC.

The chain recombines TRBV18 with TRBJ2-7, with D possibly TRBD2 on 7 matching bases. V lost 4 bases and J 5 bases, leaving 21 bases between the germline ends. Per germline, CDR1 KGHSH and CDR2 LQKENI. CDR3 length: 16 residues. The CDR3 loop is CASSLFEPGGRDEQYF. CDR3 bases: TGTGCCAGCTCACTGTTCGAACCGGGGGGCAGGGACGAGCAGTACTTC.

The chain combines TRBV4-3 with TRBJ2-7, with 10 bases identical to TRBD1. CDR3 length equals 18 residues. Germline trimming cut 3 bases from V and 0 bases from J; bases unmatched to any gene: 11. The germline CDR1 and CDR2 sequences are LGHNA and YSLEER. The CDR3 is CASSHPRDRGDSSYEQYF. The CDR3 nucleotides read TGCGCCAGCAGCCACCCCAGGGACAGGGGCGACAGCTCCTACGAGCAGTACTTC.

The chain carries TRBV20-1 and TRBJ1-1; 10 bases fit TRBD1. The V segment lost 6 bases and the J segment 7 bases; nucleotides outside the gene matches: 8. The CDR3 consists of 13 residues. The germline V gene encodes CDR1 DFQATT and CDR2 SNEGSKA (reference sequence). The CDR3 DNA follows: TGCAGTGCCCTTAAGACAGGGGGCGTTGAAGCTTTCTTT. Protein product: CSALKTGGVEAFF.

This clonotype was observed many times. V usage is TRBV7-9 and J usage is TRBJ1-3; D gene ambiguous. The length of the CDR3 is 13 residues. V was cut by 3 bases and J by 3 bases, with 6 bases left in between. Germline-derived CDR1 and CDR2 are SEHNR and FQNEAQ (reference sequence). The CDR3 is CASSLPSGNTIYF. CDR3 coding DNA: TGTGCCAGCAGCTTGCCTAGTGGAAACACCATATATTTT. Using reference TRBV7-9 and TRBJ1-3 for the parts outside the CDR3, the full variable domain is DTGVSQNPRHKITKRGQNVTFRCDPISEHNRLYWYRQTLGQGPEFLTYFQNEAQLEKSRLLSDRFSAERPKGSFSTLEIQRTEQGDSAMYLCASSLPSGNTIYFGEGSWLTVV.

This clonotype has a handful of counts. This chain connects TRBV7-3 to TRBJ1-3; maybe TRBD1 (6 bases). V was pared by 2 bases and J by 2 bases, with 7 bases between. Germline V CDR1 and CDR2: SGHTA, FQGTGA. The CDR3 loop spans 14 amino acids. CDR3 in DNA: TGTGCCAGCAGCTTACAGGGGCCTGGAAACACCATATATTTT. Encoded protein: CASSLQGPGNTIYF. Drawing the rest from reference TRBV7-3 and TRBJ1-3, the complete variable domain is GAGVSQTPSNKVTEKGKYVELRCDPISGHTALYWYRQSLGQGPEFLIYFQGTGAADDSGLPNDRFFAVRPEGSVSTLKIQRTERGDSAVYLCASSLQGPGNTIYFGEGSWLTVV.

V usage is TRBV6-5 and J usage is TRBJ1-4; D is unclear. This CDR3 has 15 residues. Between the trimmed V and J ends, which lost 5 bases and 4 bases, there was a span of 14 bases. The germline V gene encodes CDR1 MNHEY and CDR2 SVGAGI. The CDR3 nucleotides are TGTGCCAGCAGTCCCACTAGAGGCCATAATGAAAAACTGTTTTTT. The encoded protein is CASSPTRGHNEKLFF.

The chain has TRBV28 and TRBJ2-5; TRBD2 matches at 8 bases. This CDR3 region has 16 residues. Germline V gene lookup returns CDR1 MDHEN and CDR2 SYDVKM. With V trimmed by 7 bases and J by 1 base, 11 bases remained unmatched. In DNA, the CDR3 is TGTGCCAGCACCCCGTCTTTAGCGGGGCTCCAAGAGACCCAGTACTTC. Its translation: CASTPSLAGLQETQYF.

The chain links TRBV7-6 to TRBJ2-1; TRBD1 aligns across 9 bases. The trim removed 4 bases at V and 0 bases at J, leaving 7 bases unmatched. The CDR3 consists of 17 residues. The germline V gene encodes CDR1 SGHVS and CDR2 FNYEAQ. The CDR3 here is CASSSLGQGSSYNEQFF. The CDR3 DNA follows: TGTGCCAGCAGCTCTCTCGGACAGGGGAGCTCCTACAATGAGCAGTTCTTC. Filled out from reference TRBV7-6 and TRBJ2-1, the complete variable domain reads GAGVSQSPRYKVTKRGQDVALRCDPISGHVSLYWYRQALGQGPEFLTYFNYEAQQDKSGLPNDRFSAERPEGSISTLTIQRTEQRDSAMYRCASSSLGQGSSYNEQFFGPGTRLTVL.